This T cell receptor beta chain stems from a study of cytomegalovirus exposure and HLA in healthy donors. Study in general: A prior study identified over 100 million unique TCR beta sequences from roughly 180 million T cells. Study results and limitations: Later work showed greater clonal expansion in HLA-associated TCR beta chains than in equally common others. Previously analyzed data showed that most TCR beta V segments were productive at a frequency of about 90% or about 30%. According to reports, the classifier identified cytomegalovirus status with high specificity and sensitivity.

Concerning this clone: Its target is unknown. The conserved phenylalanine or tryptophan is not found at the CDR3 terminus, so this likely reflects a read error. The DNA is left out, because the CDR3 cannot be placed on it with certainty; the CDR3 is given as TCRdb lists it.

The germline CDR1 and CDR2 sequences are MNHNY and SVGAGI (reference sequence). Including both end residues, the CDR3 is 12 amino acids long. The PCR had 60 Vbeta and 13 Jbeta primers. TCRdb's copy holds only in-frame clones and misses some; the assay was immunoSEQ multiplex PCR. Its clone listing holds 150,000 or so clones. This chain links TRBV6-6 with TRBJ1-1; TRBD1 is the table's D call, not checked against the DNA. This clonotype was sampled from a middle-aged woman in good health and CMV-seropositive. The sample consisted of PBMCs. Here the CDR3 reads CASSLDRGRYEV.